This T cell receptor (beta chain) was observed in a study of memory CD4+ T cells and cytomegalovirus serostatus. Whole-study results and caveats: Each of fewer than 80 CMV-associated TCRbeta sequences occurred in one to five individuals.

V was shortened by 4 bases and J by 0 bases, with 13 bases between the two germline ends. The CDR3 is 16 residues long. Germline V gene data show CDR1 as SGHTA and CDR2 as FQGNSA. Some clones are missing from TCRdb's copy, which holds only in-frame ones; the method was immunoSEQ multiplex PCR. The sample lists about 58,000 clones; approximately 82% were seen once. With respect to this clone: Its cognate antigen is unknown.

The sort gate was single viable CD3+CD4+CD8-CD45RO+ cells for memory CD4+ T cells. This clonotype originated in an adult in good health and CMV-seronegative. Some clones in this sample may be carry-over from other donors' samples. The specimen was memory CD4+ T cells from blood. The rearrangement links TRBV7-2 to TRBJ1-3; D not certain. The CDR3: CASSWGPPYSGNTIYF. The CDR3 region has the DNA TGTGCCAGCAGCTGGGGTCCTCCTTACTCTGGAAACACCATATATTTT. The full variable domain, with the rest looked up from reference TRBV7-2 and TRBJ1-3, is GAGVSQSPSNKVTEKGKDVELRCDPISGHTALYWYRQSLGQGLEFLIYFQGNSAPDKSGLPSDRFSAERTGGSVSTLTIQRTQQEDSAVYLCASSWGPPYSGNTIYFGEGSWLTVV.